One sample yielded the 10 T cell receptor beta chains listed below, sequenced in a study of blood T cell repertoires in COVID-19. The method was immunoSEQ multiplex PCR; TCRdb's version includes in-frame clones alone and lacks a portion of them. In the table there are roughly 170,000 clones, 85% to 90% of which are singletons. The sample consisted of peripheral blood. The receptors shown here come from a man between 35 and 55 years old with active or convalescent COVID-19.

This chain uses TRBV11-2 with TRBJ2-4; 11 bases align to TRBD1. The CDR3 totals 16 residues. Trimming at V came to 5 bases and at J to 2 bases, leaving 5 bases not matched to a gene. CDR1 is SGHAT, CDR2 FQNNGV, per germline. CDR3 in DNA: TGTGCCAGCAGCAGGACAGGGGGCGGGACCAAAAACATTCAGTACTTC. Translated, it gives CASSRTGGGTKNIQYF.

The chain is built from TRBV3-1 (or the pseudogene TRBV3-2) and TRBJ2-7; 9 bases are a match to TRBD2. Germline CDR1 LGHDT, CDR2 YNNKEL (reference sequence). V was clipped by 3 bases and J by 2 bases; unmatched bases: 17. The CDR3 extends over 19 amino acids. CDR3 loop: CASSQVPGLAGGWAYEQYF. The CDR3 DNA reads TGTGCCAGCAGCCAGGTCCCGGGACTAGCCGGGGGGTGGGCCTACGAGCAGTACTTC.

The CDR3 reads CASSSIPTSGGVHEQFF. For the CDR3, the DNA is TGTGCCAGCAGCTCTATCCCGACTAGCGGGGGGGTTCATGAGCAGTTCTTC. The J gene is TRBJ2-1, the V gene TRBV7-3; 14 nucleotides match TRBD2. This CDR3 has 17 amino acids. With 4 bases clipped from V and 8 bases from J, the junction kept 10 bases outside the gene matches. Germline loops: CDR1 SGHTA, CDR2 FQGTGA.

This rearrangement joins TRBV7-2 to TRBJ2-7, with a weak D call TRBD1 (6 bases). Germline CDR1 reads SGHTA; CDR2 reads FQGNSA. CDR3 size: 16 residues. The V end lost 0 bases, the J end lost 0 bases, and 12 bases lay between the germline ends. In DNA form, the CDR3 reads TGTGCCAGCAGCTTAGCTCCGGGACAAAGCTCCTACGAGCAGTACTTC. Encoded protein: CASSLAPGQSSYEQYF. The full variable domain, its missing parts supplied by reference TRBV7-2 and TRBJ2-7, is GAGVSQSPSNKVTEKGKDVELRCDPISGHTALYWYRQSLGQGLEFLIYFQGNSAPDKSGLPSDRFSAERTGGSVSTLTIQRTQQEDSAVYLCASSLAPGQSSYEQYFGPGTRLTVT.

V usage is TRBV11-3 and J usage is TRBJ2-1, with 7 bases matching TRBD2. V shed 0 bases, J shed 5 bases, and the junction held 10 bases outside the gene matches. Germline V gene lookup returns CDR1 SGHNT and CDR2 YENEEA. The length of the CDR3 is 17 residues. The CDR3 DNA reads TGTGCCAGCAGCTTAGATGACTGGCGGGGGTTCGACAATGAGCAGTTCTTC. Translating it yields CASSLDDWRGFDNEQFF.

In its sample, this clone was seen a few times. The rearrangement joins TRBV4-1 to TRBJ2-3; D perhaps matches TRBD1 (6 bases). The CDR3 length is 15 residues. Germline values: CDR1 MGHRA, CDR2 YSYEKL. Trimming pared 4 bases from V and 3 bases from J, leaving 14 bases between. CDR3 nucleotides: TGCGCCAGCAGCCGAGGGGGAATGGAAACAGATACGCAGTATTTT. It specifies CASSRGGMETDTQYF.

This sequence joins TRBV5-8 and TRBJ1-1, with 7 bases aligning to TRBD1. Germline V gives CDR1 SGHTS, CDR2 YDEGEE. V lost 4 bases to trimming and J lost 1 base; unmatched junction nucleotides: 4. CDR3 size: 14 residues. The CDR3 reads CASSRRQGNTEAFF. CDR3 bases: TGTGCCAGCAGCCGACGACAGGGGAACACTGAAGCTTTCTTT.

This chain uses TRBV5-1 with TRBJ2-3, with D maybe TRBD1 (5 bases). Per germline, CDR1 SGHRS and CDR2 YFSETQ. Trimming removed 2 bases at V and 5 bases at J, with 15 bases between. The CDR3 extends over 15 amino acids. The DNA for the CDR3 is TGCGCCAGCAGCTTCAGTCCGACAGTTAAAGATACGCAGTATTTT. It encodes CASSFSPTVKDTQYF. The full variable domain, rest sourced from reference TRBV5-1 and TRBJ2-3, is KAGVTQTPRYLIKTRGQQVTLSCSPISGHRSVSWYQQTPGQGLQFLFEYFSETQRNKGNFPGRFSGRQFSNSRSEMNVSTLELGDSALYLCASSFSPTVKDTQYFGPGTRLTVL.

V and J are TRBV18 and TRBJ1-4, with D hard to call. The CDR3 runs 14 residues. Germline V lookup: CDR1 KGHSH, CDR2 LQKENI. V lost 3 bases, J lost 3 bases, and 8 bases lay in between. As DNA, the CDR3 is TGTGCCAGCTCACCCCGGGAAGCTAATGAAAAACTGTTTTTT. This codes for CASSPREANEKLFF. The complete variable domain, with remaining parts taken from reference TRBV18 and TRBJ1-4, reads NAGVMQNPRHLVRRRGQEARLRCSPMKGHSHVYWYRQLPEEGLKFMVYLQKENIIDESGMPKERFSAEFPKEGPSILRIQQVVRGDSAAYFCASSPREANEKLFFGSGTQLSVL.

The V call is TRBV2, the J call TRBJ1-2; perhaps TRBD1 as D (6 bases). Between the trimmed V and J ends, which lost 6 bases and 7 bases, there was a span of 18 bases. The germline V gene encodes CDR1 SNHLY and CDR2 FYNNEI. The CDR3 runs to 14 residues. This chain's CDR3 is CASSATPGQFGYTF. The DNA for the CDR3 is TGTGCCAGCAGCGCAACCCCAGGACAGTTTGGCTACACCTTC.